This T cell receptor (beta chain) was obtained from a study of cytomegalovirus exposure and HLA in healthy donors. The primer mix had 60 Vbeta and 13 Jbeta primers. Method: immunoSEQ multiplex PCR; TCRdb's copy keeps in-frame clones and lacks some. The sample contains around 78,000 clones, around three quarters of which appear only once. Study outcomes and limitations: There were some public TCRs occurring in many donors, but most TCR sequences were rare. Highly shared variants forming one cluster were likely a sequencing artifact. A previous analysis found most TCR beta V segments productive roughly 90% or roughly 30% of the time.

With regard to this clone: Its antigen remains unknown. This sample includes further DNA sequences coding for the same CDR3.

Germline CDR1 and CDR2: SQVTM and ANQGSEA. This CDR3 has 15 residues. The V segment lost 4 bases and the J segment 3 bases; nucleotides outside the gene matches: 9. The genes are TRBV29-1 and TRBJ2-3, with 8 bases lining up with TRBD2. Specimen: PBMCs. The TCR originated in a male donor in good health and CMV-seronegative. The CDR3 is CSVGKAGVLTDTQYF. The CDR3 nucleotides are TGCAGCGTTGGAAAAGCGGGAGTACTTACAGATACGCAGTATTTT.